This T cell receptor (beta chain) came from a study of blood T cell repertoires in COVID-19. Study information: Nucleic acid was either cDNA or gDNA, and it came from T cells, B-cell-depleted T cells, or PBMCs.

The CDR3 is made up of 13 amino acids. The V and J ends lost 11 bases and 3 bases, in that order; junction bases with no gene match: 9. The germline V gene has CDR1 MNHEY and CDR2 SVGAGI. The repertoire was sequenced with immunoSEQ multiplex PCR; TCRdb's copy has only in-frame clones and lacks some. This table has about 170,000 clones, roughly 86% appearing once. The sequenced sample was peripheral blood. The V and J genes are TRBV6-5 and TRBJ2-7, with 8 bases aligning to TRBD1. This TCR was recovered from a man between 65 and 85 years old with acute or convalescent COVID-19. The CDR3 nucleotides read TGTGCCTCAAAAGCAGGGGGCAACTACGAGCAGTACTTC. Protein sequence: CASKAGGNYEQYF.